A single sample gave rise to the 12 T cell receptor beta chains below, sequenced in a study of blood T cell repertoires in COVID-19. Clones were read by immunoSEQ multiplex PCR, and TCRdb kept only the in-frame ones, dropping some. Of about 200,000 clones listed, approximately 86% are singletons. Sequencing was performed on PBMCs or T cells enriched from blood (not recorded which). The origin of the receptors is a woman aged 25 to 39 who had been exposed to COVID-19.

The rearrangement joins TRBV9 to TRBJ1-2; TRBD1 aligns across 8 bases. The V gene's germline CDR1 is SGDLS and CDR2 YYNGEE. The CDR3 spans 16 residues. V lost 4 bases to trimming and J lost 5 bases; unmatched junction nucleotides: 13. The chain's CDR3 is CASSRGQGEFSYGYTF. The CDR3 DNA follows: TGTGCCAGCAGCCGCGGACAGGGCGAGTTTAGTTATGGCTACACCTTC.

V is TRBV9 and J is TRBJ1-1; D gene unclear. Per the germline V gene, CDR1 is SGDLS and CDR2 is YYNGEE. The CDR3 runs 14 residues. Trimming left V 0 bases short and J 6 bases short, with 12 bases between. The chain's CDR3 is CASSVGSGLSEAFF. DNA for the CDR3: TGTGCCAGCAGCGTAGGGTCGGGGTTGTCTGAAGCTTTCTTT.

J is TRBJ2-2 and V is TRBV5-1; 8 bases line up with TRBD1. Germline CDR1 is SGHRS and CDR2 is YFSETQ. The CDR3 contains 15 residues. V gave up 4 bases and J gave up 4 bases; unmatched junction bases: 6. The CDR3, as DNA: TGCGCCAGCAGCGGCCGACAGGGGAGCACCGGGGAGCTGTTTTTT. Its protein product is CASSGRQGSTGELFF.

The rearrangement uses TRBV28 and TRBJ2-7, with D maybe TRBD2 (6 bases). The V gene's germline CDR1 is MDHEN and CDR2 SYDVKM. V was trimmed by 1 base and J by 0 bases, leaving 13 bases between them. The CDR3 loop spans 16 amino acids. CDR3 amino acids: CASSLLGPTSSYEQYF. The CDR3 nucleotides are TGTGCCAGCAGTTTATTGGGACCGACTAGCTCCTACGAGCAGTACTTC.

The J gene is TRBJ2-7, the V gene TRBV4-1, with D possibly TRBD1 on 8 matching bases. V was shortened by 3 bases and J by 7 bases, with 16 bases between the two germline ends. Germline lookup yields CDR1 MGHRA and CDR2 YSYEKL. The CDR3 spans 14 residues. The CDR3 region is CASSHGDRRGEQYF. The CDR3 region has the DNA TGCGCCAGCAGCCATGGGGACAGGCGGGGGGAGCAGTACTTC.

The chain uses TRBV14 and TRBJ1-1, with 11 nucleotides matching TRBD1. This CDR3 has 18 residues. Germline V gene sequence: CDR1 SGHDN, CDR2 FVKESK. J gave up 2 bases and V 1 base, and 9 bases lay outside the gene matches. CDR3: CASSQAPSGTGGNTEAFF. The CDR3 nucleotides read TGTGCCAGCAGCCAAGCTCCGTCCGGGACAGGGGGAAACACTGAAGCTTTCTTT.

The chain couples TRBV2 to TRBJ1-4; 12 nucleotides align to TRBD1. Germline CDR1 reads SNHLY; CDR2 reads FYNNEI. The V segment lost 5 bases and the J segment 7 bases; nucleotides outside the gene matches: 5. The CDR3 is made up of 15 amino acids. The CDR3 here is CASSPQGQGAEKLFF. CDR3 nucleotide sequence: TGTGCCAGCAGTCCCCAGGGACAGGGGGCTGAAAAACTGTTTTTT.

The rearrangement joins TRBV7-8 to TRBJ1-2; D unresolved. The CDR3 sequence is 13 residues long. Between the trimmed V and J ends, which lost 4 bases and 4 bases, there was a span of 10 bases. The germline gives CDR1 SGHVS, CDR2 FQNEAQ. This CDR3 is CASSSERPYGYTF. The CDR3 DNA is TGTGCCAGCAGCTCGGAGAGGCCCTATGGCTACACCTTC.

The chain links TRBV5-4 to TRBJ1-3; TRBD1 aligns across 7 bases. The CDR3 runs to 14 residues. Trimming took 2 bases from V and 1 from J; bases not matched to a gene: 0. The V gene's germline CDR1 is SGHNT and CDR2 YYREEE (reference sequence). DNA for the CDR3: TGTGCCAGCAGCTTACAGGGGTCTGGAAACACCATATATTTT. This encodes CASSLQGSGNTIYF.

The chain couples TRBV11-2 to TRBJ1-4; 8 bases fit TRBD1. The junction had 6 bases not matched to a gene; V was cut back by 4 bases and J by 5 bases. The CDR3 runs 15 residues. Germline CDR1 and CDR2: SGHAT and FQNNGV. CDR3 region: CASSSGTGRNEKLFF. The CDR3 DNA reads TGTGCCAGCAGCTCCGGGACAGGCAGAAATGAAAAACTGTTTTTT. Supplemented by reference TRBV11-2 and TRBJ1-4, the full variable domain reads EAGVAQSPRYKIIEKRQSVAFWCNPISGHATLYWYQQILGQGPKLLIQFQNNGVVDDSQLPKDRFSAERLKGVDSTLKIQPAKLEDSAVYLCASSSGTGRNEKLFFGSGTQLSVL.

This clone was seen only once. The rearrangement uses TRBV3-1 (or the pseudogene TRBV3-2) and TRBJ2-7, with D possibly TRBD1 on 6 matching bases. Trimming cost V 4 bases and J 3 bases, with 13 bases left between them. Per germline, CDR1 LGHDT and CDR2 YNNKEL (reference sequence). CDR3 length: 14 amino acids. DNA of the CDR3: TGTGCCAGCAGCCCACAGGGTTATCGCTACGAGCAGTACTTC. As protein: CASSPQGYRYEQYF.

The CDR3 DNA is TGTGCCAGTAGCGGGTTAACTAATGAAAAACTGTTTTTT. It codes for CASSGLTNEKLFF. The chain uses TRBV19 and TRBJ1-4, with no clear D. The germline gives CDR1 LNHDA, CDR2 SQIVND (reference sequence). This CDR3 contains 13 residues. The germline V and J ends were trimmed by 6 bases and 1 base, with 6 bases remaining between them.